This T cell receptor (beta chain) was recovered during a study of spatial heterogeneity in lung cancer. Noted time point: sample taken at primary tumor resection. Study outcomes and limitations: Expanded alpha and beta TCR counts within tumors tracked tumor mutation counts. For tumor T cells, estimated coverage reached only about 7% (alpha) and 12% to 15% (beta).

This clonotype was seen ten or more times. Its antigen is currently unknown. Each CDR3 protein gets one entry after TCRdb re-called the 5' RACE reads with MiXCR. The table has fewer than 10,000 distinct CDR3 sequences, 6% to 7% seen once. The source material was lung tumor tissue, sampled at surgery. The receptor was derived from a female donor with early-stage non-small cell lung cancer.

As DNA, the CDR3 is TGTGCCAGCAGTCTAAACAGGGCTGGGGCCAACGTCCTGACTTTC. Its translation: CASSLNRAGANVLTF. The chain uses TRBV27 and TRBJ2-6, with D tentatively TRBD1 (6 bases). V dropped 5 bases and J dropped 2 bases, with 10 bases sitting between them. CDR3 length: 15 residues. The V gene's germline CDR1 is MNHEY and CDR2 SMNVEV (reference sequence).